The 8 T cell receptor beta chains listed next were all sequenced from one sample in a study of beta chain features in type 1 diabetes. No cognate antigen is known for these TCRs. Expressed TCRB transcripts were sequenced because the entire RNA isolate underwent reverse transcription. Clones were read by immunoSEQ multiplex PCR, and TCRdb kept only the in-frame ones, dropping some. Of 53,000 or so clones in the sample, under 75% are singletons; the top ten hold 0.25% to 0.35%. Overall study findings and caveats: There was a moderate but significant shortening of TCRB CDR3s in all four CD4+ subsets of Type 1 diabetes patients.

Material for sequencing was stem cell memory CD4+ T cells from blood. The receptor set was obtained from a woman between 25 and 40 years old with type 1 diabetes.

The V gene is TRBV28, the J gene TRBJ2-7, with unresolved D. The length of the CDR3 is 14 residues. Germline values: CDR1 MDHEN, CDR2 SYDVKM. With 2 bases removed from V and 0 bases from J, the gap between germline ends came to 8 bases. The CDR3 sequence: CASSLIPNSYEQYF. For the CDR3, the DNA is TGTGCCAGCAGTTTAATCCCCAACTCCTACGAGCAGTACTTC.

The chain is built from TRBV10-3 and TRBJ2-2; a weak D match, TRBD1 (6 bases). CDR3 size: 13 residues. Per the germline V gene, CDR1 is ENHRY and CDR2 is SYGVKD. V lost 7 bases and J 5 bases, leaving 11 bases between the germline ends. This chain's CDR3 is CAIKFQGTGELFF. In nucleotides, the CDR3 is TGTGCCATCAAGTTTCAGGGGACCGGGGAGCTGTTTTTT.

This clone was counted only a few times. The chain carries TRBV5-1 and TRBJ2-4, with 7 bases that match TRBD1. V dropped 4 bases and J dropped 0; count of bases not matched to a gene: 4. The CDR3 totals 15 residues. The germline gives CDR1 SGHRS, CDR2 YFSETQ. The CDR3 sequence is CASSGNRGAKNIQYF. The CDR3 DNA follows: TGCGCCAGCAGCGGGAACAGGGGAGCCAAAAACATTCAGTACTTC.

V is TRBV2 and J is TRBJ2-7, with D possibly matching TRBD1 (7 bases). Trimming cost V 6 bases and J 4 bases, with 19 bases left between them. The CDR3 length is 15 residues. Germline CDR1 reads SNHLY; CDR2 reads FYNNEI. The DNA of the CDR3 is TGTGCCAGCAGGCCGACAGGGATGGGGACTTACGAGCAGTACTTC. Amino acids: CASRPTGMGTYEQYF. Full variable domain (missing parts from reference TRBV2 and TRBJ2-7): EPEVTQTPSHQVTQMGQEVILRCVPISNHLYFYWYRQILGQKVEFLVSFYNNEISEKSEIFDDQFSVERPDGSNFTLKIRSTKLEDSAMYFCASRPTGMGTYEQYFGPGTRLTVT.

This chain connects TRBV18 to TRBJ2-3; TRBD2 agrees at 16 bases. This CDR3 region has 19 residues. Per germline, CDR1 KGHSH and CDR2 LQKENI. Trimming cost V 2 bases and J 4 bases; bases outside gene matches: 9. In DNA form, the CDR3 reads TGTGCCAGCTCACCATATCCGCCGGGACTAGCGGGAGGGCCAGATACGCAGTATTTT. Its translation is CASSPYPPGLAGGPDTQYF.

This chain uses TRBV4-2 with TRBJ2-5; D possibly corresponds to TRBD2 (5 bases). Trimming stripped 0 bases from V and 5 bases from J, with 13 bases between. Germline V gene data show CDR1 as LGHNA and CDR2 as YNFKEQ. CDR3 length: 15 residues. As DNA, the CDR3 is TGTGCCAGCAGCCAAGATGTACGGGGAAGGGAGACCCAGTACTTC. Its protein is CASSQDVRGRETQYF.

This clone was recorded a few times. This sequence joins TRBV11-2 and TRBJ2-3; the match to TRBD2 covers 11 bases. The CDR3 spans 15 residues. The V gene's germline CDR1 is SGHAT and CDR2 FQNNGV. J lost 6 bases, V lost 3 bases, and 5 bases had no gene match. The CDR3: CASSFLAGGGDTQYF. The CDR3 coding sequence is TGTGCCAGCAGCTTCCTAGCGGGAGGTGGGGATACGCAGTATTTT.

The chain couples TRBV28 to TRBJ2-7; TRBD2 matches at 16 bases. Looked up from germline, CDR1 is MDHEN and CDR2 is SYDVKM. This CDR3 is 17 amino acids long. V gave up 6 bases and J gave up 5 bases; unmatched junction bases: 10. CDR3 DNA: TGTGCCAGCAGCTCCGGGACTAGCGGGAGGGCGGCCCACGAGCAGTACTTC. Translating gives CASSSGTSGRAAHEQYF.